A single sample is the source of the 22 T cell receptor beta chains below, sequenced in a study of shared clonotypes between healthy human individuals. Using immunoSEQ multiplex PCR, the repertoire was profiled, and TCRdb retains in-frame clones only, with some absent. The data hold over a million clones, with about 96% observed a single time. What was sequenced was naive CD4+ T cells sorted from blood. Regarding subset: CD45RA+ positively selected. Receptors originate from a man aged 25 to 40 in good health.

The chain couples TRBV7-2 to TRBJ2-2, with no clear D. The CDR3 length is 13 residues. V lost 5 bases and J 4 bases, leaving 8 bases between the germline ends. Per the germline V gene, CDR1 is SGHTA and CDR2 is FQGNSA. The CDR3 region is CASSPRPTGELFF. CDR3 sequence (DNA): TGTGCCAGCAGCCCACGTCCCACCGGGGAGCTGTTTTTT.

The chain couples TRBV2 to TRBJ1-1, with D perhaps TRBD1 (6 bases). V was trimmed by 6 bases and J by 5 bases, leaving 13 bases between them. Germline values: CDR1 SNHLY, CDR2 FYNNEI. The CDR3 is 13 residues long. Here the CDR3 DNA reads TGTGCCAGCAGGGGGGGCGGACGAACTGAAGCTTTCTTT. Residues: CASRGGGRTEAFF.

The gene calls are TRBV19 and TRBJ1-2; maybe TRBD1 (5 bases). Germline loops: CDR1 LNHDA, CDR2 SQIVND (reference sequence). Trimming cost V 7 bases and J 5 bases, with 20 bases left between them. The CDR3 sequence is 15 residues long. CDR3 in amino acids: CASTIAHGGRYGYTF. The CDR3 DNA follows: TGTGCCAGTACCATAGCCCACGGGGGTCGGTATGGCTACACCTTC.

The gene calls are TRBV5-6 and TRBJ1-5; tentatively, D is TRBD1 (6 bases). V was shortened by 9 bases and J by 0 bases, with 16 bases between the two germline ends. The CDR3 runs to 15 residues. Germline lookup yields CDR1 SGHDT and CDR2 YYEEEE. Here the CDR3 DNA reads TGTGCCAATCCGGGACACCAGAATAGCAATCAGCCCCAGCATTTT. This codes for CANPGHQNSNQPQHF.

The chain combines TRBV7-9 with TRBJ2-7; 7 bases are a match to TRBD1. Unmatched junction bases numbered 10, after V lost 7 bases and J lost 7 bases. The germline CDR1 and CDR2 sequences are SEHNR and FQNEAQ (reference sequence). The CDR3 spans 13 residues. CDR3 loop: CASTREGAREQYF. The CDR3 DNA reads as TGTGCCAGCACTCGAGAGGGGGCGAGGGAGCAGTACTTC.

On this clone itself: This CDR3 is also generated by other DNA sequences in the sample. The chain couples TRBV27 to TRBJ1-2; TRBD1 might be the D (5 bases). V was clipped by 3 bases and J by 2 bases, with 7 bases between them. The CDR3 has 13 amino acids. Germline values: CDR1 MNHEY, CDR2 SMNVEV (reference sequence). For the CDR3, the DNA is TGTGCCAGCAGTTTCAGGGAGAACTATGGCTACACCTTC. Its protein product is CASSFRENYGYTF.

The CDR3 protein is CASSPRVGGEQYF. For the CDR3, the DNA is TGTGCCAGCAGCCCTCGGGTCGGGGGCGAGCAGTACTTC. This rearrangement joins TRBV7-8 to TRBJ2-7; possibly TRBD2 for D (6 bases). CDR3 length: 13 amino acids. V lost 5 bases and J 6 bases, leaving 14 bases between the germline ends. Germline V gene data show CDR1 as SGHVS and CDR2 as FQNEAQ.

This sequence joins TRBV25-1 and TRBJ2-5; 9 bases line up with TRBD1. This CDR3 is built from 15 residues. J lost 5 bases, V lost 2 bases, and 6 bases had no gene match. CDR1 is MGHDK, CDR2 SYGVNS, per germline. The CDR3 sequence is CASSEITGGGETQYF. The CDR3 region has the DNA TGTGCCAGCAGTGAAATAACAGGGGGCGGTGAGACCCAGTACTTC.

This chain uses TRBV5-4 with TRBJ1-1; D is uncertain. CDR1 is SGHNT, CDR2 YYREEE, per germline (reference sequence). The V and J ends lost 4 bases and 4 bases respectively, with 14 bases between them. The CDR3 has 14 residues. CDR3 sequence (DNA): TGTGCCAGCAGCAGCCTTGGATTTCGCACTGAAGCTTTCTTT. Amino acids: CASSSLGFRTEAFF.

The chain recombines TRBV25-1 with TRBJ2-3; D is unresolved. V lost 7 bases and J 0 bases, leaving 11 bases between the germline ends. This CDR3 has 14 residues. Germline V gives CDR1 MGHDK, CDR2 SYGVNS. CDR3 region: CASTPAASTDTQYF. CDR3 nucleotides: TGTGCCAGCACCCCTGCAGCTAGCACAGATACGCAGTATTTT.

This clone was counted a few times. In DNA form, the CDR3 reads TGTGCCAGCAGCCAAGATTCCAGCAACTATGGCTACACCTTC. Translated, it gives CASSQDSSNYGYTF. The rearrangement links TRBV14 to TRBJ1-2; D uncertain. CDR1 and CDR2 (germline): SGHDN, FVKESK. V was shortened by 0 bases and J by 2 bases, with 7 bases between the two germline ends. The CDR3 has 14 amino acids.

The chain joins TRBV9 to TRBJ2-7, with 11 positions matching TRBD1. This CDR3 region has 15 residues. Trimming removed 2 bases from V and 2 bases from J; junction bases left unmatched: 3. The germline CDR1 and CDR2 sequences are SGDLS and YYNGEE. The CDR3 sequence: CASSVLDRGPYEQYF. The CDR3 nucleotides are TGTGCCAGCAGCGTCCTGGACAGGGGGCCCTACGAGCAGTACTTC.

This clone has only one observation. The chain is built from TRBV29-1 and TRBJ2-7; 10 nucleotides line up with TRBD1. The CDR3 contains 14 residues. CDR1 is SQVTM, CDR2 ANQGSEA, per germline. With 6 bases clipped from V and 0 bases from J, the junction kept 5 bases outside the gene matches. CDR3 sequence reads: CSVFRDRGSYEQYF. The CDR3 DNA follows: TGCAGCGTCTTTCGGGACAGGGGCTCCTACGAGCAGTACTTC.

The V gene is TRBV7-6, the J gene TRBJ2-3; 11 bases are a match to TRBD1. CDR3 length equals 17 residues. The germline gives CDR1 SGHVS, CDR2 FNYEAQ. Losses at the gene ends were 1 base for V and 1 base for J; bases not matched to a gene: 4. CDR3 region: CASSLGTGGLRTDTQYF. CDR3 bases: TGTGCCAGCAGCTTAGGGACAGGGGGCCTTCGCACAGATACGCAGTATTTT.

The chain uses TRBV28 and TRBJ1-2, with TRBD1 as a possible D gene (6 bases). Germline lookup yields CDR1 MDHEN and CDR2 SYDVKM. Trimming removed 6 bases from V and 3 bases from J, with 14 bases in between. The CDR3 contains 14 residues. DNA of the CDR3: TGTGCCAGCAGGGAGCAGGGGAGAGACTATGGCTACACCTTC. Amino acid sequence: CASREQGRDYGYTF.

This chain uses TRBV5-1 with TRBJ2-7; no reliable D call. The germline V gene has CDR1 SGHRS and CDR2 YFSETQ. Trimming cost V 0 bases and J 1 base, with 11 bases left between them. CDR3 length: 15 residues. For the CDR3, the DNA is TGCGCCAGCAGCTTGGACCGCGCGCGTTCCTACGAGCAGTACTTC. Translation: CASSLDRARSYEQYF.

V usage is TRBV30 and J usage is TRBJ1-5; D unresolved. The CDR3 loop spans 13 amino acids. Between the trimmed V and J ends, which lost 3 bases and 6 bases, there was a span of 12 bases. The germline V gene encodes CDR1 GTSNPN and CDR2 SVGIG (reference sequence). DNA of the CDR3: TGTGCCTGGAGGGAGGGATTGAGTCAGCCCCAGCATTTT. Translated, it gives CAWREGLSQPQHF.

This chain uses TRBV28 with TRBJ1-5; 7 bases line up with TRBD1. The germline CDR1 and CDR2 sequences are MDHEN and SYDVKM. The J segment lost 3 bases and the V segment lost 6 bases, leaving 5 bases of the junction unmatched. There are 14 residues in the CDR3. CDR3 in amino acids: CASSQGQPNQPQHF. The CDR3 region has the DNA TGTGCCAGCAGCCAGGGACAGCCCAATCAGCCCCAGCATTTT.

V and J are TRBV15 and TRBJ2-7; D remains unclear. The V gene's germline CDR1 is LNHNV and CDR2 YYDKDF (reference sequence). V was shortened by 1 base and J by 4 bases, with 8 bases between the two germline ends. This CDR3 spans 13 amino acids. CDR3 sequence: CATSRVDQYEQYF. CDR3 sequence (DNA): TGTGCCACCAGCAGAGTGGACCAGTACGAGCAGTACTTC.

The chain combines TRBV7-2 with TRBJ1-5; D call uncertain. The CDR3 is 16 amino acids. Trimming removed 3 bases from V and 4 bases from J, with 16 bases in between. Looked up from germline, CDR1 is SGHTA and CDR2 is FQGNSA. CDR3 bases: TGTGCCAGCAGCTTTAGGTTGGGAGCGGAAAATCAGCCCCAGCATTTT. Translated, it gives CASSFRLGAENQPQHF.

The rearrangement uses TRBV18 and TRBJ2-7; TRBD2 aligns across 7 bases. J was trimmed by 0 bases and V by 6 bases; bases with no gene match: 5. The CDR3 has 14 residues. The V gene's germline CDR1 is KGHSH and CDR2 LQKENI. The CDR3: CASSAGAISYEQYF. The CDR3 DNA is TGTGCCAGCTCCGCGGGAGCCATCTCCTACGAGCAGTACTTC.

The rearrangement uses TRBV2 and TRBJ2-1; D possibly uses TRBD1 or TRBD2 (7 bases each). Germline V gives CDR1 SNHLY, CDR2 FYNNEI. The CDR3 length is 14 residues. The germline V and J ends were trimmed by 11 bases and 9 bases, with 23 bases remaining between them. CDR3 residues: CAGRQGLAAAEQFF. The CDR3 DNA follows: TGTGCCGGAAGACAGGGTCTAGCGGCAGCTGAGCAGTTCTTC.